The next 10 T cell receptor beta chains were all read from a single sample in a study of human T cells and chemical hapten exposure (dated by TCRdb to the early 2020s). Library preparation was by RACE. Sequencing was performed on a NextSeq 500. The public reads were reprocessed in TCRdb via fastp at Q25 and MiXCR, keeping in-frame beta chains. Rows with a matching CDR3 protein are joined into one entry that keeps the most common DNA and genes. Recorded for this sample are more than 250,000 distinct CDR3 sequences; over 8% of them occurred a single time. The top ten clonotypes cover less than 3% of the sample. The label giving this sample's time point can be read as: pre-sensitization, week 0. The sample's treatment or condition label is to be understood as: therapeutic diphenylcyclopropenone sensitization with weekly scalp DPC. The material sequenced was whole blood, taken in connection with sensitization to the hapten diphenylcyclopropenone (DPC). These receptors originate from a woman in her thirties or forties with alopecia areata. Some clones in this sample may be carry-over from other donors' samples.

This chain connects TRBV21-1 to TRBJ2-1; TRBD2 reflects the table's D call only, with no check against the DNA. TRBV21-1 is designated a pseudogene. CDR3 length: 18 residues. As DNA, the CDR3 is TGTGCCAGCAGCAAAGTTTGGCGAGCGGGAGTTTCCTACAATGAGCAGTTCTTC. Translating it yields CASSKVWRAGVSYNEQFF.

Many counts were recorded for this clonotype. For the CDR3, the DNA is TGTGCCAGCAGCTTGACAGGGGTCTACGAGCAGTACTTC. Its translation is CASSLTGVYEQYF. The rearrangement uses TRBV5-4 and TRBJ2-7; 7 bases map to TRBD1. CDR1 and CDR2 from the germline V gene are SGHNT and YYREEE (reference sequence). The V gene end was trimmed by 1 base and the J gene end by 3 bases; junction bases not matched to a gene: 1. This CDR3 contains 13 residues. Together with reference TRBV5-4 and TRBJ2-7, the CDR3 gives the full variable domain: ETGVTQSPTHLIKTRGQQVTLRCSSQSGHNTVSWYQQALGQGPQFIFQYYREEENGRGNFPPRFSGLQFPNYSSELNVNALELDDSALYLCASSLTGVYEQYFGPGTRLTVT.

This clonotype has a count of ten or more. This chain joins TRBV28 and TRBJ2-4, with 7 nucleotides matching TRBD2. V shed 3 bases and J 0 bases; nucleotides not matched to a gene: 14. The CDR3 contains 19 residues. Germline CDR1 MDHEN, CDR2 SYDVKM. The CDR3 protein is CASSLDDEGREIAKNIQYF. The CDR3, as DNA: TGTGCCAGCAGTTTGGACGACGAGGGGCGGGAGATAGCCAAAAACATTCAGTACTTC.

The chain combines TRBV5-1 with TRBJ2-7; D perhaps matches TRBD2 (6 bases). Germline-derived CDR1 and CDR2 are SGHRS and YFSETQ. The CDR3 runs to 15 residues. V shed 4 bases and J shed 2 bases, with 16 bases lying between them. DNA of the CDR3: TGCGCCAGCAGCCCCCGGATCGGCGGGACCTACGAGCAGTACTTC. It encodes CASSPRIGGTYEQYF.

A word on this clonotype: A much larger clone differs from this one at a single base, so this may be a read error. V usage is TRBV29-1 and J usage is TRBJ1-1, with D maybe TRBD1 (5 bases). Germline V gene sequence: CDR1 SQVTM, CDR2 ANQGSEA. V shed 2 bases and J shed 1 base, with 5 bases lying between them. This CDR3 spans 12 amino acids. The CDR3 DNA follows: TGCAGCGTTGAAAGGGGGAACACTGAAGCTTTCTTT. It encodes CSVERGNTEAFF.

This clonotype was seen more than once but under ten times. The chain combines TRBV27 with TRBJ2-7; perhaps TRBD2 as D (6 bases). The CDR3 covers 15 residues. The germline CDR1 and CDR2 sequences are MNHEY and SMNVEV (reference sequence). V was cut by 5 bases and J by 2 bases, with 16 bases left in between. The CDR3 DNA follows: TGTGCCAGCAGTAAGGAGAGCGGGTTTACCTACGAGCAGTACTTC. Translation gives CASSKESGFTYEQYF.

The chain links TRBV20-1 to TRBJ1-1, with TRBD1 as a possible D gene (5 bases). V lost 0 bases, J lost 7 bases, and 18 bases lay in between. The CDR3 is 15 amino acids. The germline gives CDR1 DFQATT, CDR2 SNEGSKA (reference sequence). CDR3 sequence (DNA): TGCAGTGCTAGAGAGGCCGCTCGGACAAAAAATGAAGCTTTCTTT. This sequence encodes CSAREAARTKNEAFF.

In DNA form, the CDR3 reads TGTGCCAGCAGCCAGGACTTAGCCCCCGGGGGCCGAGAGACCCAGTACTTC. This codes for CASSQDLAPGGRETQYF. V is TRBV4-2 and J is TRBJ2-5; D could derive from TRBD1 or TRBD2 (6 bases each). V was cut by 3 bases and J by 4 bases, with 21 bases left in between. Germline V gives CDR1 LGHNA, CDR2 YNFKEQ. There are 17 residues in the CDR3.

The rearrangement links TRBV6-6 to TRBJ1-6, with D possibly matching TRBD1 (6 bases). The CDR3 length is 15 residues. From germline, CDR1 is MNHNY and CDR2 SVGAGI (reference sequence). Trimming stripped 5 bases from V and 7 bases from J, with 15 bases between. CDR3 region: CASSVGGARNSPLHF. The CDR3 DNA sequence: TGTGCCAGCAGTGTCGGGGGGGCAAGGAATTCACCCCTCCACTTT.

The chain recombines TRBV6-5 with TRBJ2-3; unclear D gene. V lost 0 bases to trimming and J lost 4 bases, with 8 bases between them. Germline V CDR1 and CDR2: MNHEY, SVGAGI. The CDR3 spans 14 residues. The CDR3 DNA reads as TGTGCCAGCAGTTACTCGAGGCCCCCAGATACGCAGTATTTT. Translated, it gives CASSYSRPPDTQYF.